This T cell receptor beta chain was found in a study of blood T cells in healthy people across ages. The authors drew roughly 9.8 milliliters of peripheral blood from each donor. Turning to this clonotype: Its matching antigen is unknown.

A second roughly 7 to 11 cycle PCR used barcoded and J-beta primers. TCRdb re-derived calls from the 5' RACE reads in MiXCR, one entry per CDR3 protein. The table shows about 640,000 distinct CDR3 sequences, with under 65% occurring only once. Trimming left V 0 bases short and J 9 bases short, with 11 bases between. The CDR3 is made up of 12 amino acids. The germline V gene has CDR1 DFQATT and CDR2 SNEGSKA (reference sequence). Study-level points and caveats: The study lacked donor CMV status, which possibly confounded expanded clonotype changes. Strongly correlated with naive T cell percentage was TCR beta diversity. As age increased, TCR beta diversity per million T cells fell in a roughly linear fashion.

V usage is TRBV20-1 and J usage is TRBJ1-1; D perhaps matches TRBD1 (6 bases). Sample: blood. The sequence came from a man aged 55 to 70 in good health. Here the CDR3 reads CSAREQGSKAFF. The DNA for the CDR3 is TGCAGTGCTAGAGAACAGGGATCCAAAGCTTTCTTT.